The 15 T cell receptor beta chains presented below share a single source sample, sequenced in a study of OX40 agonist ivuxolimab in advanced cancers. Only in-frame clones appear in the TCRdb table, and some are missing; sequencing was by immunoSEQ multiplex PCR. This sample yields 40,000 to 45,000 clones, of which approximately 86% are seen a single time; approximately 0.4% belongs to the top ten. Material: CD4+ or CD8+ T cells sorted from blood, obtained in a trial of the OX40 agonist ivuxolimab. The receptors here all came from an adult with an advanced solid tumor such as melanoma, head and neck, liver or kidney cancer.

V gene TRBV5-4 combines with J gene TRBJ2-2; maybe TRBD1 (6 bases). The CDR3 is made up of 14 amino acids. The germline V and J ends were trimmed by 2 bases and 4 bases, with 9 bases remaining between them. The germline V gene encodes CDR1 SGHNT and CDR2 YYREEE (reference sequence). In DNA form, the CDR3 reads TGTGCCAGCAGCTTACTGGGGGCCACCGGGGAGCTGTTTTTT. Translation: CASSLLGATGELFF.

The chain combines TRBV5-1 with TRBJ2-5; 7 bases are a match to TRBD1. The CDR3 sequence is 15 residues long. Germline V CDR1 and CDR2: SGHRS, YFSETQ. J lost 1 base, V lost 3 bases, and 6 bases had no gene match. The CDR3 reads CASSWDWDSQETQYF. As DNA, the CDR3 is TGCGCCAGCAGCTGGGATTGGGACAGCCAAGAGACCCAGTACTTC.

V is TRBV14 and J is TRBJ2-1; no firm D call. This CDR3 comprises 14 residues. V was shortened by 1 base and J by 3 bases, with 7 bases between the two germline ends. Germline V lookup: CDR1 SGHDN, CDR2 FVKESK. CDR3 amino acids: CASSQAVDYNEQFF. The CDR3 nucleotides read TGTGCCAGCAGCCAAGCGGTAGACTACAATGAGCAGTTCTTC.

The chain employs TRBV5-1 and TRBJ2-5; 10 positions match TRBD1. CDR1 SGHRS and CDR2 YFSETQ come from the germline V gene. The length of the CDR3 is 16 residues. Unmatched junction bases numbered 7, after V lost 0 bases and J lost 5 bases. CDR3 residues: CASSLETGGFVETQYF. DNA of the CDR3: TGCGCCAGCAGCTTGGAGACAGGGGGCTTTGTGGAGACCCAGTACTTC.

The V gene is TRBV5-1, the J gene TRBJ2-2; 14 nucleotides agree with TRBD2. Germline-derived CDR1 and CDR2 are SGHRS and YFSETQ. The CDR3 totals 16 residues. J gave up 7 bases and V 4 bases, and 6 bases lay outside the gene matches. The CDR3 DNA reads as TGCGCCAGCAGCCCGGGACTAGCGGGAGCGGGCGGGGAGCTGTTTTTT. Amino acid sequence: CASSPGLAGAGGELFF. The full variable domain, rest sourced from reference TRBV5-1 and TRBJ2-2, is KAGVTQTPRYLIKTRGQQVTLSCSPISGHRSVSWYQQTPGQGLQFLFEYFSETQRNKGNFPGRFSGRQFSNSRSEMNVSTLELGDSALYLCASSPGLAGAGGELFFGEGSRLTVL.

The V gene is TRBV10-3, the J gene TRBJ1-3; 12 bases are shared with TRBD1. From germline, CDR1 is ENHRY and CDR2 SYGVKD. V lost 3 bases, J lost 2 bases, and 8 bases stayed unmatched. The CDR3 has 18 residues. The chain's CDR3 is CAISDSGQGAMAGNTIYF. In nucleotides, the CDR3 is TGTGCCATCAGTGATTCGGGACAGGGGGCGATGGCTGGAAACACCATATATTTT.

This clone was found a few times. The V call is TRBV5-4, the J call TRBJ1-1; 7 bases match TRBD1. CDR1 and CDR2 (germline): SGHNT, YYREEE (reference sequence). After removal of 0 bases from V and 1 base from J, the junction contained 3 bases not matched to a gene. The CDR3 covers 15 residues. In DNA, the CDR3 is TGTGCCAGCAGCTTGGTTGGGACAGCGAACACTGAAGCTTTCTTT. Amino acid sequence: CASSLVGTANTEAFF.

The chain employs TRBV30 and TRBJ2-6; the match to TRBD1 covers 12 bases. V gave up 7 bases and J gave up 4 bases; unmatched junction bases: 11. CDR1 and CDR2 from the germline V gene are GTSNPN and SVGIG (reference sequence). CDR3 length: 17 residues. The CDR3 loop is CASFRDRGREGANVLTF. DNA for the CDR3: TGTGCCTCCTTCCGGGACAGGGGGCGCGAGGGGGCCAACGTCCTGACTTTC.

For the CDR3, the DNA is TGCGCCAGCAGCATCGGGACAAGTAGCTCCTACGAGCAGTACTTC. Protein sequence: CASSIGTSSSYEQYF. The chain employs TRBV5-1 and TRBJ2-7, with TRBD1 as a possible D gene (6 bases). This CDR3 comprises 15 residues. V was cut by 4 bases and J by 0 bases, with 14 bases left in between. CDR1 is SGHRS and CDR2 is YFSETQ in the germline V gene.

This clone was counted only a few times. The chain employs TRBV9 and TRBJ2-3; 8 nucleotides agree with TRBD2. The CDR3 is 18 amino acids. Germline values: CDR1 SGDLS, CDR2 YYNGEE. V gave up 2 bases and J gave up 0 bases; unmatched junction bases: 11. CDR3 amino acids: CASSVTGLAALSTDTQYF. The DNA of the CDR3 is TGTGCCAGCAGCGTTACCGGACTAGCTGCATTGAGCACAGATACGCAGTATTTT.

The rearrangement links TRBV5-4 to TRBJ2-3; D uncertain. V was trimmed by 3 bases and J by 6 bases, leaving 11 bases between them. Germline V gives CDR1 SGHNT, CDR2 YYREEE (reference sequence). CDR3 size: 13 residues. Here the CDR3 reads CASSSLVGDTQYF. DNA of the CDR3: TGTGCCAGCAGCTCCCTAGTGGGGGATACGCAGTATTTT.

This clone appeared a few times. The rearrangement uses TRBV11-1 and TRBJ2-5; 13 bases agree with TRBD2. CDR1 is SGHAT and CDR2 is FQDESV in the germline V gene (reference sequence). The CDR3 has 15 residues. With 1 base clipped from V and 5 bases from J, the junction kept 1 base outside the gene matches. The CDR3 DNA reads as TGTGCCAGCAGCTTAGTACTAGCGGGGGGGGAGACCCAGTACTTC. It translates to CASSLVLAGGETQYF.

The CDR3 reads CASSQDWGQGANEQFF. The CDR3 DNA reads TGCGCCAGCAGCCAAGATTGGGGACAGGGGGCGAATGAGCAGTTCTTC. V is TRBV4-1 and J is TRBJ2-1, with 12 positions matching TRBD1. J gave up 7 bases and V 0 bases, and 4 bases lay outside the gene matches. The CDR3 has 16 residues. Germline loops: CDR1 MGHRA, CDR2 YSYEKL.

The rearrangement links TRBV27 to TRBJ1-2; D gene uncertain. Trimming took 5 bases from V and 2 from J, leaving 12 bases between them. Germline CDR1 reads MNHEY; CDR2 reads SMNVEV (reference sequence). The CDR3 covers 14 residues. The CDR3 protein is CASSPRQRNYGYTF. CDR3 coding DNA: TGTGCCAGCAGTCCCCGGCAGCGCAACTATGGCTACACCTTC.

In regard to this clone: The same CDR3 also results from other DNA sequences found in this sample. This chain connects TRBV19 to TRBJ2-2; D gene unclear. The CDR3 extends over 13 amino acids. V lost 5 bases to trimming and J lost 0 bases, with 4 bases between them. Germline lookup yields CDR1 LNHDA and CDR2 SQIVND (reference sequence). The CDR3 sequence: CASSGTNTGELFF. CDR3 in DNA: TGTGCCAGTAGTGGAACGAACACCGGGGAGCTGTTTTTT.